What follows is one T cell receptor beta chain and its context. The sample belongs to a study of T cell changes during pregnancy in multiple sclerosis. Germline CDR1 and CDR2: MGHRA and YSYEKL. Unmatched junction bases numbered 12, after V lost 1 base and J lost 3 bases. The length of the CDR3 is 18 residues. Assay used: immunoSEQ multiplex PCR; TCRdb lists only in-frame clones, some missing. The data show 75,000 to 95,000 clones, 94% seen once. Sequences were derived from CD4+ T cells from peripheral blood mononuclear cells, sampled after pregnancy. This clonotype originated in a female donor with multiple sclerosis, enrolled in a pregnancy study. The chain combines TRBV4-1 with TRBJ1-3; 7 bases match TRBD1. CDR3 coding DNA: TGCGCCAGCAGCCAAGCGGGGGGGACAGCCTCTTATGGAAACACCATATATTTT. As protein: CASSQAGGTASYGNTIYF.